This entry features one T cell receptor (beta chain) sequence. This entry belongs to a study of blood T cell repertoires in COVID-19. Study at large: COVID-19 samples, acute and convalescent, were from the United States, Italy and Spain.

Profiled with immunoSEQ multiplex PCR; TCRdb holds only in-frame clones, not every one. This sample has about 240,000 clones; more than 75% occur once, and the top ten carry 7.5% to 9.5%. Germline-derived CDR1 and CDR2 are ENHRY and SYGVKD. The V segment lost 5 bases and the J segment 7 bases; nucleotides outside the gene matches: 2. The CDR3 loop spans 11 amino acids. The V call is TRBV10-3, the J call TRBJ2-7; 7 positions agree with TRBD2. Sequenced sample: peripheral blood. The sequence was obtained from an elderly woman with COVID-19, enrolled during active disease. CDR3: CAISSGREQYF. In DNA form, the CDR3 reads TGTGCCATCAGTTCCGGGAGGGAGCAGTACTTC.